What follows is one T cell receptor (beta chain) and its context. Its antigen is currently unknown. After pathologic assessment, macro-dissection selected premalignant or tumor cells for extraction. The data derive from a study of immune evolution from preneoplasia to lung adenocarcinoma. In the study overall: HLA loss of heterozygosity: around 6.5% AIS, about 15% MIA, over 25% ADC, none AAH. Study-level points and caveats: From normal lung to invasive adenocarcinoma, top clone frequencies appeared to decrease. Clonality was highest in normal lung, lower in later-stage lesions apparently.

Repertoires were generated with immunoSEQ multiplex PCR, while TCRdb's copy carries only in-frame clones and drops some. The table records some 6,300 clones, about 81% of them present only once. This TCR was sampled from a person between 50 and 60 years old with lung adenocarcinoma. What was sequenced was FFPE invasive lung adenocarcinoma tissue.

The CDR3 DNA reads TGTGCCAGCAGCGTAGGGCAGACGAACACCGGGGAGCTGTTTTTT. It codes for CASSVGQTNTGELFF. The gene calls are TRBV9 and TRBJ2-2; the D is unclear. Deletions cut 0 bases from V and 0 bases from J, with 6 bases between. Germline V lookup: CDR1 SGDLS, CDR2 YYNGEE. This CDR3 contains 15 residues.